The 9 T cell receptor beta chains in this list originate from one sample, sequenced in a study of beta chain features in type 1 diabetes. Sequencing targeted expressed TCRB transcripts, as all isolated RNA had been reverse transcribed. The method was immunoSEQ multiplex PCR; TCRdb's version includes in-frame clones alone and lacks a portion of them. The sample includes around 190,000 clones, about 13% seen only once; the top ten take about 0.58%. The specimen was central memory CD4+ T cells from blood. The receptors shown here come from a woman aged 18-29 years in good health.

The chain recombines TRBV28 with TRBJ1-1; TRBD1 is a possible D gene (6 bases). The V end was cut by 1 base, the J end by 1 base, with 16 bases between. Germline assignment: CDR1 MDHEN and CDR2 SYDVKM. The CDR3 has 17 residues. The CDR3 DNA follows: TGTGCCAGCAGTTTATTTGTCCAGGGGCAGAAGAACACTGAAGCTTTCTTT. This codes for CASSLFVQGQKNTEAFF.

This clone showed up just a few times. The V and J genes are TRBV5-1 and TRBJ2-7, with 7 bases identical to TRBD1. CDR3 size: 14 residues. The V gene's germline CDR1 is SGHRS and CDR2 YFSETQ. V trimming: 0 bases; J trimming: 8 bases; junction bases outside the gene matches: 8. CDR3 protein: CASSLEETGLKQYF. CDR3 DNA sequence: TGCGCCAGCAGCTTGGAGGAGACAGGGTTGAAGCAGTACTTC.

This clone was recorded a few times. The chain joins TRBV5-6 to TRBJ2-3, with 12 bases lining up with TRBD1. V gave up 1 base and J gave up 3 bases; unmatched junction bases: 6. The germline V gene has CDR1 SGHDT and CDR2 YYEEEE. The length of the CDR3 is 17 residues. Here the CDR3 reads CASSLLGDRGRTDTQYF. The CDR3 DNA sequence: TGTGCCAGCAGCTTGCTCGGGGACAGGGGGCGTACAGATACGCAGTATTTT.

The chain carries TRBV13 and TRBJ1-3; a possible D gene is TRBD1 (6 bases). Deletions cut 5 bases from V and 0 bases from J, with 14 bases between. This CDR3 contains 16 residues. Germline V lookup: CDR1 PRHDT, CDR2 FYEKMQ (reference sequence). CDR3 coding DNA: TGTGCCAGCAGCCCACGGACAGCTTCCTCTGGAAACACCATATATTTT. Its protein product is CASSPRTASSGNTIYF.

For the CDR3, the DNA is TGTGCCTGGAGCGCAGGGAGGTACGAGCAGTACTTC. This codes for CAWSAGRYEQYF. This chain connects TRBV30 to TRBJ2-7; TRBD2 is a possible D gene (6 bases). V shed 3 bases and J shed 4 bases, with 10 bases lying between them. The length of the CDR3 is 12 residues. Germline loops: CDR1 GTSNPN, CDR2 SVGIG (reference sequence).

Here the CDR3 reads CASSFRGQGGRAFF. CDR3 DNA sequence: TGTGCCAGCAGCTTCCGCGGACAGGGGGGAAGAGCTTTCTTT. This sequence joins TRBV5-6 and TRBJ1-1; 10 positions match TRBD1. This CDR3 is built from 14 residues. The junction had 8 bases not matched to a gene; V was cut back by 2 bases and J by 10 bases. From germline, CDR1 is SGHDT and CDR2 YYEEEE.

The V call is TRBV2, the J call TRBJ2-1, with 9 positions matching TRBD2. V gave up 8 bases and J gave up 2 bases; unmatched junction bases: 4. The germline V gene has CDR1 SNHLY and CDR2 FYNNEI. The CDR3 length is 14 residues. CDR3 sequence reads: CASLAGKPYNEQFF. The CDR3 region has the DNA TGTGCCAGCCTAGCGGGAAAACCCTACAATGAGCAGTTCTTC.

There are a few counts of this clone. In DNA, the CDR3 is TGCAGCGTGGCCCAGGGGGCGCGGGGCTACACCTTC. Protein: CSVAQGARGYTF. This chain uses TRBV29-1 with TRBJ1-2, with TRBD1 identical over 8 bases. The germline CDR1 and CDR2 sequences are SQVTM and ANQGSEA. CDR3 length equals 12 residues. The ends lost 6 bases at V and 8 bases at J; junction bases unmatched: 8. The complete variable domain, with remaining parts taken from reference TRBV29-1 and TRBJ1-2, reads SAVISQKPSRDICQRGTSLTIQCQVDSQVTMMFWYRQQPGQSLTLIATANQGSEATYESGFVIDKFPISRPNLTFSTLTVSNMSPEDSSIYLCSVAQGARGYTFGSGTRLTVV.

The chain joins TRBV19 to TRBJ2-2, with 9 bases matching TRBD1. CDR1 and CDR2 from the germline V gene are LNHDA and SQIVND (reference sequence). Losses at the gene ends were 7 bases for V and 4 bases for J; bases not matched to a gene: 10. This CDR3 region has 16 residues. CDR3 amino acids: CASTGDGTGRTGELFF. The DNA of the CDR3 is TGTGCCAGTACGGGCGACGGGACAGGGCGCACCGGGGAGCTGTTTTTT. Looking up the rest from reference TRBV19 and TRBJ2-2 gives the full variable domain: DGGITQSPKYLFRKEGQNVTLSCEQNLNHDAMYWYRQDPGQGLRLIYYSQIVNDFQKGDIAEGYSVSREKKESFPLTVTSAQKNPTAFYLCASTGDGTGRTGELFFGEGSRLTVL.